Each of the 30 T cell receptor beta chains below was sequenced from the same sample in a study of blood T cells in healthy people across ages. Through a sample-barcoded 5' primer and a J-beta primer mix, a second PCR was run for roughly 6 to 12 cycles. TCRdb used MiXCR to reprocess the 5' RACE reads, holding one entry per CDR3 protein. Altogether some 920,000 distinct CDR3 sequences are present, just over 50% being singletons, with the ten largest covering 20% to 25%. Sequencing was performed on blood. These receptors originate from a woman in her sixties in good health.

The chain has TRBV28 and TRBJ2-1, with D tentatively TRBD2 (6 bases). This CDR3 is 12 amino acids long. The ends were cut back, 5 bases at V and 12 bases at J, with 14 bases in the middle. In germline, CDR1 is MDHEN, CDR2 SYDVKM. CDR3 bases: TGTGCCAGCAGTCTTTTTAGCGGAGGGCAGTTCTTC. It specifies CASSLFSGGQFF.

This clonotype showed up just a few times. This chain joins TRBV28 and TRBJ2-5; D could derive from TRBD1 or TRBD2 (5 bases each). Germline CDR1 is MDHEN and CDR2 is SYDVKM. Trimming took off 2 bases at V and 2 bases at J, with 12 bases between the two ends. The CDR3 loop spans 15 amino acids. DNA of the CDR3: TGTGCCAGCAGTTTAGGGGGAGCCCTACAAGAGACCCAGTACTTC. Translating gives CASSLGGALQETQYF.

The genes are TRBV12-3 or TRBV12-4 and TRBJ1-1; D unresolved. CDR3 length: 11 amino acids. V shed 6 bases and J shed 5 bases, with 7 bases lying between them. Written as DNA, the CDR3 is TGTGCCAGCAGCCCGGAAACTGAAGCTTTCTTT. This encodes CASSPETEAFF.

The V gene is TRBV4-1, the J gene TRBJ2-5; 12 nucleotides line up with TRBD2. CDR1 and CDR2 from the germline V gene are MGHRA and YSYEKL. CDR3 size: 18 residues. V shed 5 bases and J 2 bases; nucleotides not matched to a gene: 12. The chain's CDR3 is CASSDRTSGIRQQETQYF. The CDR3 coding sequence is TGCGCCAGCAGCGACCGGACTAGCGGGATCCGACAACAAGAGACCCAGTACTTC.

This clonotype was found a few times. The CDR3 coding sequence is TGTGCCACCAGTGAAGGGACAGGGGGTCATAAAGAGACCCAGTACTTC. This gives the protein CATSEGTGGHKETQYF. The chain recombines TRBV24-1 with TRBJ2-5; the match to TRBD1 covers 11 bases. Trimming removed 4 bases from V and 3 bases from J; junction bases left unmatched: 6. Germline V gene data show CDR1 as KGHDR and CDR2 as SFDVKD. The CDR3 sequence is 16 residues long.

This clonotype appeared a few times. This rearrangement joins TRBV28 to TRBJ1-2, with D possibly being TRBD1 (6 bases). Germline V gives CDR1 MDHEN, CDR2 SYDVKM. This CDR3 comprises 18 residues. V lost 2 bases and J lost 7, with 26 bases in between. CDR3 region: CASSLRSVDRHRAFGYTF. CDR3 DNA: TGTGCCAGCAGTTTACGTTCGGTCGACCGGCACAGGGCTTTTGGCTACACCTTC.

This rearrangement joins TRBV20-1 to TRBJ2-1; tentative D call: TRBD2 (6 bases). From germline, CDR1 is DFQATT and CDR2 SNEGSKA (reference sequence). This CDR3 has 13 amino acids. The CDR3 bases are TGCAGGGCTCTTAGCGGATCCTACAATGAGCAGTTCTTC. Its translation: CRALSGSYNEQFF.

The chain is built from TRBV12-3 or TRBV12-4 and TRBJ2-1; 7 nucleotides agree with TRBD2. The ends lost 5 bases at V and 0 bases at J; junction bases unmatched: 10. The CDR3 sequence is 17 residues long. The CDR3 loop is CASSPGLIISSYNEQFF. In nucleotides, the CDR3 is TGTGCCAGCAGTCCGGGACTAATTATTAGCTCCTACAATGAGCAGTTCTTC.

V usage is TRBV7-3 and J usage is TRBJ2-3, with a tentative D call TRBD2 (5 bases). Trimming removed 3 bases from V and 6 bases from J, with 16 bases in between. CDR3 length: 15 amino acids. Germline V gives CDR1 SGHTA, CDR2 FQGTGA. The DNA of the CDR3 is TGTGCCAGCAGCTTTACAAGCGGCCTTGGGGATACGCAGTATTTT. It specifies CASSFTSGLGDTQYF.

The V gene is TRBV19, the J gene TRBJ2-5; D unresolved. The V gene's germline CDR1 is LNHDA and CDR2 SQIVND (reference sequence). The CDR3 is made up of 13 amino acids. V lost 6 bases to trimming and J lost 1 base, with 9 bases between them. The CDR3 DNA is TGTGCCAGTAGGATGGCGGCCCAAGAGACCCAGTACTTC. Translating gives CASRMAAQETQYF.

This CDR3 is CACTLSRTYEQYF. As DNA, the CDR3 is TGTGCCTGCACCTTAAGCAGGACCTACGAGCAGTACTTC. The chain has TRBV2 and TRBJ2-7, with unresolved D. This CDR3 spans 13 amino acids. The ends were cut back, 11 bases at V and 2 bases at J, with 16 bases in the middle. Germline CDR1 reads SNHLY; CDR2 reads FYNNEI.

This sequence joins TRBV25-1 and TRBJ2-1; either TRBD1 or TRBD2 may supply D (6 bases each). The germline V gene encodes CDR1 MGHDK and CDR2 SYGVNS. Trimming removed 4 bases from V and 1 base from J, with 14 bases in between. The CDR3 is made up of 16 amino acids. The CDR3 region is CASSAKGGLSYNEQFF. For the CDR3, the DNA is TGTGCCAGCAGTGCCAAAGGGGGACTTTCCTACAATGAGCAGTTCTTC.

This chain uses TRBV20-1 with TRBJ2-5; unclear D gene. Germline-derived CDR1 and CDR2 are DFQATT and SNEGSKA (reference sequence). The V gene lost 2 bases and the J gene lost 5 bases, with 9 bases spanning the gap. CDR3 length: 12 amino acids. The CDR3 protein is CSARLLGETQYF. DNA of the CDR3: TGCAGTGCTAGATTGCTTGGCGAGACCCAGTACTTC.

For the CDR3, the DNA is TGTGCCAGCAGCCAGGCGGGGTTTGGGGATGAGCAGTTCTTC. Translating it yields CASSQAGFGDEQFF. J is TRBJ2-1 and V is TRBV3-1, with D possibly being TRBD2 (6 bases). Germline CDR1 reads LGHDT; CDR2 reads YNNKEL (reference sequence). This CDR3 is built from 14 residues. Trimming shortened V by 3 bases and J by 8 bases, and 14 bases separated the two germline ends.

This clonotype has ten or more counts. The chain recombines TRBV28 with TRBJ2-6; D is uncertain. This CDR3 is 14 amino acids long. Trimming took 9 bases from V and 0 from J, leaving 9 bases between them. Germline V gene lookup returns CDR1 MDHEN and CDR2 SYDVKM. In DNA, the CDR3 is TGTGCCAGTCGTCGTAGCTCTGGGGCCAACGTCCTGACTTTC. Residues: CASRRSSGANVLTF.

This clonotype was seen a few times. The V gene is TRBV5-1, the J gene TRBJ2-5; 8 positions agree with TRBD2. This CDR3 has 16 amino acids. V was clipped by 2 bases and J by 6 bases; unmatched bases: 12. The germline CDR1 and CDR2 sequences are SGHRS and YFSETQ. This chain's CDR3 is CASSLEAGAVWKTQYF. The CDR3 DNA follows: TGCGCCAGCAGCTTAGAAGCGGGAGCTGTTTGGAAGACCCAGTACTTC.

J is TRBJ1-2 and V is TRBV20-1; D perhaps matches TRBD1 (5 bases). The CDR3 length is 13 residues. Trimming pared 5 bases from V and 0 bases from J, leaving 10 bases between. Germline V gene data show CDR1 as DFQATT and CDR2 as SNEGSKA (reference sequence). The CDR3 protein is CSADEGANYGYTF. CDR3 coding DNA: TGCAGTGCTGACGAAGGGGCTAACTATGGCTACACCTTC.

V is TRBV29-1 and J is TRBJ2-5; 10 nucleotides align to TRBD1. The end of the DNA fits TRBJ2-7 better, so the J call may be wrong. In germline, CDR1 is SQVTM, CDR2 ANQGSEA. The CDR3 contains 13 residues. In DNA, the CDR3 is TGCAGCGTCGGGACAGGGGCCCCCTACGAGCAGTACTTC. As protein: CSVGTGAPYEQYF.

The CDR3 sequence: CASSTRTGTNPNEQFF. The CDR3 DNA follows: TGCGCCAGCAGCACACGAACCGGGACTAACCCCAATGAGCAGTTCTTC. The rearrangement joins TRBV4-1 to TRBJ2-1; 7 bases fit TRBD2. CDR1 MGHRA and CDR2 YSYEKL come from the germline V gene. J gave up 6 bases and V 5 bases, and 13 bases lay outside the gene matches. This CDR3 has 16 amino acids.

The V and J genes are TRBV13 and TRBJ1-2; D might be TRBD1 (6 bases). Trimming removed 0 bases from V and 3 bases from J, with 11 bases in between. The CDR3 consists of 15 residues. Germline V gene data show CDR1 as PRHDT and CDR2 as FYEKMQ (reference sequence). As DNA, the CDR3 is TGTGCCAGCAGCTTAGGGACAGGCCCTCACTATGGCTACACCTTC. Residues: CASSLGTGPHYGYTF.

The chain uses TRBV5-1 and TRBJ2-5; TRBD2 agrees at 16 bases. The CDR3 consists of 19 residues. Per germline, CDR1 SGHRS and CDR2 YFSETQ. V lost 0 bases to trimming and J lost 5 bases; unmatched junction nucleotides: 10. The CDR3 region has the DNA TGCGCCAGCAGCTTGGTGGGACTAGCGGGAGGGCCTCTACAGGAGACCCAGTACTTC. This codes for CASSLVGLAGGPLQETQYF. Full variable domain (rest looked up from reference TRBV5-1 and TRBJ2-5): KAGVTQTPRYLIKTRGQQVTLSCSPISGHRSVSWYQQTPGQGLQFLFEYFSETQRNKGNFPGRFSGRQFSNSRSEMNVSTLELGDSALYLCASSLVGLAGGPLQETQYFGPGTRLLVL.

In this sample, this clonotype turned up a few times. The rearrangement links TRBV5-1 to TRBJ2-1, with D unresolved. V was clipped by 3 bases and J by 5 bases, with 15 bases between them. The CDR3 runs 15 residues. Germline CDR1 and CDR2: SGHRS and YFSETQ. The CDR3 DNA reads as TGCGCCAGCAGCTCGTCCCTCCCTAGGAACAATGAGCAGTTCTTC. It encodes CASSSSLPRNNEQFF. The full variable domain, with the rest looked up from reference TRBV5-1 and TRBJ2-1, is KAGVTQTPRYLIKTRGQQVTLSCSPISGHRSVSWYQQTPGQGLQFLFEYFSETQRNKGNFPGRFSGRQFSNSRSEMNVSTLELGDSALYLCASSSSLPRNNEQFFGPGTRLTVL.

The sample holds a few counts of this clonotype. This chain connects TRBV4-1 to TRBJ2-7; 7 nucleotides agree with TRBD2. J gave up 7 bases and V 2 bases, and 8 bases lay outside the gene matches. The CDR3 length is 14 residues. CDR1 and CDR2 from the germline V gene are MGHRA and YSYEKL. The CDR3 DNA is TGCGCCAGCAGCCAACCCCCGAAGGGAGGGGAGCAGTACTTC. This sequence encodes CASSQPPKGGEQYF.

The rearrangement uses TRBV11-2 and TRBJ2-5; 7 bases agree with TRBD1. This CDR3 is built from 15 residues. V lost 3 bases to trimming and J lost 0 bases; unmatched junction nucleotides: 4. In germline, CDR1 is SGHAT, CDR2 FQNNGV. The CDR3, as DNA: TGTGCCAGCAGCTTTATTACAGGGGACCAAGAGACCCAGTACTTC. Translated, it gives CASSFITGDQETQYF.

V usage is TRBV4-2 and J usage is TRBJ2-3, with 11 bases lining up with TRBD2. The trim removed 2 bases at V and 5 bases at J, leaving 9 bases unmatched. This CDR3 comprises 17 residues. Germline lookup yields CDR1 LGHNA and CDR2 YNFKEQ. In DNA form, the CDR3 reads TGTGCCAGCAGCCAAAACGGGCGACTAGCGGGACTAGATACGCAGTATTTT. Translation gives CASSQNGRLAGLDTQYF.

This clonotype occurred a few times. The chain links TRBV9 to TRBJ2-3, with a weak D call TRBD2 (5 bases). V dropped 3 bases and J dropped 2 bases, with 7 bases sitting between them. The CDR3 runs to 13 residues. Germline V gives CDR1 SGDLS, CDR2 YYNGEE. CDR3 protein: CASSGDYTDTQYF. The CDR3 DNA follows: TGTGCCAGCAGCGGCGACTACACAGATACGCAGTATTTT.

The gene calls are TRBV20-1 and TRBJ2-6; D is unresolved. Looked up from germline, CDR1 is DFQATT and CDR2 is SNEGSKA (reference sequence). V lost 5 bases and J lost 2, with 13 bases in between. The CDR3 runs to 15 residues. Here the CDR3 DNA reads TGCAGTGCTCCCCAACGAGGCACTGGGGCCAACGTCCTGACTTTC. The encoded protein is CSAPQRGTGANVLTF.

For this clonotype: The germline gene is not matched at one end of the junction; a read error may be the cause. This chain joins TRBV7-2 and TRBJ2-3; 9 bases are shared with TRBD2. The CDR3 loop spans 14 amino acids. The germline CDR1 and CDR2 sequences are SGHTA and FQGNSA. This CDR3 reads CASSFRLAEDTRYF. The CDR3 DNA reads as TGTGCCAGCAGCTTCCGACTAGCGGAAGATACGCGGTATTTT.

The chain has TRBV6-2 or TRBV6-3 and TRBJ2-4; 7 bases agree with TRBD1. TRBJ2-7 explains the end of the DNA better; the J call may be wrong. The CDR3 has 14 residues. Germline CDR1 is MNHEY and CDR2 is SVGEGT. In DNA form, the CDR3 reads TGTGCCAGCAGCTGGCTCGAGACAGGGTACGAGCAGTACTTC. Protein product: CASSWLETGYEQYF.

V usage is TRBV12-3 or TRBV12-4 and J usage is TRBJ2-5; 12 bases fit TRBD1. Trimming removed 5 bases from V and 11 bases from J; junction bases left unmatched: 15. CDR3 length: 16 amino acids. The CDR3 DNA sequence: TGTGCCAGCAGTCGAAGGGGACAGGGGGCGCATAATGAGCAGTACTTC. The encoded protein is CASSRRGQGAHNEQYF.